The present TCR beta chain was sequenced within a study of radiation and T cells in renal cell carcinoma. Study findings and constraints: Without pretreatment biopsies, baseline tumor clonotype presence was undetermined.

The time point here: baseline pretreatment blood. Treatment meaning: 15 Gy SBRT to primary tumor, nephrectomy 4 weeks later. A word on this clone: The target antigen is unknown.

Only in-frame clones appear in the TCRdb table, and some are missing; sequencing was by immunoSEQ multiplex PCR. The sample has approximately 140,000 clones, around 89% seen once. This CDR3 has 15 residues. Germline assignment: CDR1 MNHEY and CDR2 SMNVEV (reference sequence). V was pared by 8 bases and J by 10 bases, with 23 bases between. The sample here was blood, taken from a patient whose treatment included radiotherapy and nephrectomy. The TCR was taken from a woman aged 70 to 79 with renal cell carcinoma. The rearrangement uses TRBV27 and TRBJ1-4; D is perhaps TRBD1 (6 bases). The CDR3 is CASANRDTNVGKLFF. The CDR3 bases are TGTGCCAGCGCTAACCGGGACACGAATGTTGGAAAACTGTTTTTT.